The clone carrying this T cell receptor (beta chain) was seen a handful of times. A read error may be the cause here, since a much bigger clone is one base away. The entry originates in a study of T-cell reconstitution after alpha-beta-depleted transplantation in children. Unique molecular identifiers were used to barcode this TCRbeta library. TCRdb passed the PCR reads through MiXCR, listing each CDR3 protein once. Of thousands of distinct CDR3 sequences detected, approximately 8.2% appear once; the ten largest clones hold around 50%. V trimming: 4 bases; J trimming: 0 bases; junction bases outside the gene matches: 7. The CDR3 is 17 amino acids. CDR1 is SEHNR, CDR2 FQNEAQ, per germline (reference sequence).

The receptor was derived from a male patient between 2 and 10 years old who had a stem cell transplant for acute lymphoblastic leukemia, so the T cells may come from the graft donor. The genes are TRBV7-9 and TRBJ2-3; TRBD2 agrees at 10 bases. Sequenced here: PBMCs, mostly from graft donor cells, sampled 180 days after TCRalphabeta/CD19-depleted stem cell transplant. The CDR3 here is CASSSNPGLASTDTQYF. CDR3 nucleotide sequence: TGTGCCAGCAGCTCCAATCCGGGACTAGCGAGCACAGATACGCAGTATTTT.